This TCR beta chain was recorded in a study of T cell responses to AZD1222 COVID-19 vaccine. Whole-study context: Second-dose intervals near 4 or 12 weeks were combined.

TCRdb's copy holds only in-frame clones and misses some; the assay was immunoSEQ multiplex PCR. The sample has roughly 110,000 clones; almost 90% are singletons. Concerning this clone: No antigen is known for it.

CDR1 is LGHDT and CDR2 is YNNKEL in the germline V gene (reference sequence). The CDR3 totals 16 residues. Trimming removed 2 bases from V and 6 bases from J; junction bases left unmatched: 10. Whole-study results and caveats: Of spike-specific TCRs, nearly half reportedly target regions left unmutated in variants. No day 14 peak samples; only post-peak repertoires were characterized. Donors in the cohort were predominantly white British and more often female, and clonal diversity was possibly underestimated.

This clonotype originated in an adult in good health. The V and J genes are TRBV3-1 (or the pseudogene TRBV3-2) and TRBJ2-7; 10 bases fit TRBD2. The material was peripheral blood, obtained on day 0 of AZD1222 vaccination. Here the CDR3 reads CASSQHSGRAGREQYF. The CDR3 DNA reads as TGTGCCAGCAGCCAACACAGCGGGAGGGCCGGTCGCGAGCAGTACTTC.